A single sample is the source of the 20 T cell receptor beta chains below, sequenced in a study of a mutant IDH1 vaccine in newly diagnosed glioma. Indicated time point: baseline, week 1 (first vaccination visit). Treatment of the sample: pre-vaccination baseline after standard-of-care therapy. Here immunoSEQ multiplex PCR was the method, and the copy in TCRdb shows in-frame clones only, minus some. The table records around 50,000 clones, more than 80% of them present only once. The sequencing used PBMCs, collected from a glioma patient treated with radiotherapy, temozolomide or both. These receptors were collected from a middle-aged man with glioma.

This sequence joins TRBV2 and TRBJ1-1; TRBD1 matches at 7 bases. The V segment lost 7 bases and the J segment 2 bases; nucleotides outside the gene matches: 7. The CDR3 is 14 residues long. Germline V gene lookup returns CDR1 SNHLY and CDR2 FYNNEI. Here the CDR3 DNA reads TGTGCCAGCACCTTGCAGGGGGTAAACACTGAAGCTTTCTTT. Translating gives CASTLQGVNTEAFF.

The chain employs TRBV7-9 and TRBJ2-7; TRBD1 might be the D (5 bases). The CDR3 is made up of 13 amino acids. The V and J ends lost 3 bases and 5 bases respectively, with 11 bases between them. Germline V gives CDR1 SEHNR, CDR2 FQNEAQ (reference sequence). This CDR3 reads CASSFGWGNEQYF. CDR3 bases: TGTGCCAGCAGCTTCGGGTGGGGCAACGAGCAGTACTTC.

The table lists this clone with a count of one. This chain connects TRBV7-9 to TRBJ2-7; D is perhaps TRBD2 (5 bases). Trimming pared 5 bases from V and 4 bases from J, leaving 15 bases between. Per the germline V gene, CDR1 is SEHNR and CDR2 is FQNEAQ (reference sequence). The CDR3 is made up of 14 amino acids. CDR3 protein: CASSPSSLAYEQYF. CDR3 nucleotide sequence: TGTGCCAGCAGCCCATCCAGCCTAGCTTACGAGCAGTACTTC.

The chain is built from TRBV25-1 and TRBJ1-5; 8 bases are a match to TRBD1. The CDR3 runs to 13 residues. V lost 7 bases to trimming and J lost 9 bases; unmatched junction nucleotides: 8. Per germline, CDR1 MGHDK and CDR2 SYGVNS. The CDR3, as DNA: TGTGCCAGCAAAGACGACAGGGGAGGGCCCCAGCATTTT. Its translation is CASKDDRGGPQHF.

The chain couples TRBV4-1 to TRBJ2-7; no firm D call. The germline gives CDR1 MGHRA, CDR2 YSYEKL. The CDR3 is 13 residues long. Trimming removed 3 bases from V and 6 bases from J, with 12 bases in between. The CDR3 nucleotides are TGCGCCAGCAGCCAGCGTAAGGGCGGCGAGCAGTACTTC. Protein sequence: CASSQRKGGEQYF.

V and J are TRBV5-1 and TRBJ2-5; a weak D match, TRBD2 (6 bases). The V end was cut by 0 bases, the J end by 4 bases, with 10 bases between. This CDR3 contains 14 residues. Germline CDR1 SGHRS, CDR2 YFSETQ. The CDR3 DNA reads TGCGCCAGCAGCTTGGGAGGAGGGTTAGAGACCCAGTACTTC. Translation gives CASSLGGGLETQYF.

CDR3 nucleotides: TGCGCCAGCAGCCAAGTCGGACTAGCGGACTACGAGCAGTACTTC. This encodes CASSQVGLADYEQYF. The chain combines TRBV4-1 with TRBJ2-7; 10 bases agree with TRBD2. Germline trimming cut 1 base from V and 3 bases from J; bases unmatched to any gene: 3. The CDR3 length is 15 residues. In germline, CDR1 is MGHRA, CDR2 YSYEKL.

This rearrangement joins TRBV15 to TRBJ1-1; D gene unclear. Germline V gives CDR1 LNHNV, CDR2 YYDKDF (reference sequence). Trimming shortened V by 0 bases and J by 5 bases, and 10 bases separated the two germline ends. There are 14 residues in the CDR3. The CDR3 bases are TGTGCCACCAGCAGAGAGGGATCAGCTACTGAAGCTTTCTTT. This codes for CATSREGSATEAFF.

The chain is built from TRBV5-1 and TRBJ2-7; 12 bases align to TRBD1. Germline V gene sequence: CDR1 SGHRS, CDR2 YFSETQ. This CDR3 is built from 16 residues. V gave up 2 bases and J gave up 7 bases; unmatched junction bases: 10. CDR3 nucleotide sequence: TGCGCCAGCAGCTTTAGGGTGGGACAGGGGGCAGGAGAGCAGTACTTC. This sequence encodes CASSFRVGQGAGEQYF. The variable domain in full, completed from reference TRBV5-1 and TRBJ2-7, reads KAGVTQTPRYLIKTRGQQVTLSCSPISGHRSVSWYQQTPGQGLQFLFEYFSETQRNKGNFPGRFSGRQFSNSRSEMNVSTLELGDSALYLCASSFRVGQGAGEQYFGPGTRLTVT.

This clone appeared a few times. This chain joins TRBV6-6 and TRBJ1-1; D is perhaps TRBD1 (6 bases). In germline, CDR1 is MNHNY, CDR2 SVGAGI (reference sequence). The V end was cut by 7 bases, the J end by 3 bases, with 15 bases between. The CDR3 runs 14 residues. In DNA form, the CDR3 reads TGTGCCAGCATTTTGACAGGAGGCTACACTGAAGCTTTCTTT. Amino acids: CASILTGGYTEAFF.

V gene TRBV6-1 combines with J gene TRBJ1-5; D unclear. Germline CDR1 MNHNS, CDR2 SASEGT. The CDR3 is made up of 12 amino acids. V was shortened by 5 bases and J by 2 bases, with 4 bases between the two germline ends. As DNA, the CDR3 is TGTGCCAGCAGTCTAGGCAATCAGCCCCAGCATTTT. Its protein is CASSLGNQPQHF.

V is TRBV9 and J is TRBJ2-3; 9 bases are shared with TRBD2. The CDR3 is 20 residues long. Losses at the gene ends were 3 bases for V and 1 base for J; bases not matched to a gene: 18. Germline lookup yields CDR1 SGDLS and CDR2 YYNGEE. The CDR3, as DNA: TGTGCCAGCAGCGCCCGGGCCGGTCTAGCGGGAAATTTCGGCACAGATACGCAGTATTTT. This codes for CASSARAGLAGNFGTDTQYF.

The rearrangement joins TRBV7-2 to TRBJ2-3, with D possibly matching TRBD2 (5 bases). Germline assignment: CDR1 SGHTA and CDR2 FQGNSA. The V end was cut by 8 bases, the J end by 4 bases, with 16 bases between. The CDR3 consists of 14 residues. CDR3 sequence (DNA): TGTGCCAGCGCCGCGGACCGGGGTGCAGATACGCAGTATTTT. Encoded protein: CASAADRGADTQYF.

J is TRBJ1-2 and V is TRBV27, with D perhaps TRBD1 (5 bases). V lost 5 bases, J lost 8 bases, and 21 bases lay in between. The CDR3 consists of 15 residues. Per germline, CDR1 MNHEY and CDR2 SMNVEV (reference sequence). CDR3 sequence reads: CASSDRQLRNLGYTF. The CDR3 nucleotides are TGTGCCAGCAGTGACCGACAGTTAAGAAACCTCGGCTACACCTTC.

The chain joins TRBV4-1 to TRBJ2-7; 9 bases match TRBD2. J lost 0 bases, V lost 4 bases, and 7 bases had no gene match. The CDR3 runs 16 residues. Germline lookup yields CDR1 MGHRA and CDR2 YSYEKL. Here the CDR3 DNA reads TGCGCCAGCAGCCTTGGGACTAGCTTAGACTCCTACGAGCAGTACTTC. This encodes CASSLGTSLDSYEQYF.

The chain employs TRBV19 and TRBJ1-2; 9 bases agree with TRBD1. After removal of 6 bases from V and 8 bases from J, the junction contained 7 bases not matched to a gene. CDR3 length: 13 amino acids. CDR1 LNHDA and CDR2 SQIVND come from the germline V gene (reference sequence). The CDR3 here is CASSRSDRGGYTF. For the CDR3, the DNA is TGTGCCAGTAGCAGATCGGACAGGGGCGGCTACACCTTC.

The chain employs TRBV6-6 and TRBJ2-1; 7 bases map to TRBD1. The CDR3 runs 15 residues. The V gene's germline CDR1 is MNHNY and CDR2 SVGAGI (reference sequence). Trimming removed 2 bases from V and 2 bases from J; junction bases left unmatched: 3. The CDR3 DNA follows: TGTGCCAGCAGTTACCAGCAGGGGGCCTACAATGAGCAGTTCTTC. Translating it yields CASSYQQGAYNEQFF.

J is TRBJ2-1 and V is TRBV4-1; perhaps TRBD1 as D (5 bases). The CDR3 runs 15 residues. The V gene's germline CDR1 is MGHRA and CDR2 YSYEKL. V dropped 3 bases and J dropped 4 bases, with 13 bases sitting between them. CDR3 residues: CASSHTSTAYNEQFF. The CDR3, as DNA: TGCGCCAGCAGCCATACGTCGACAGCTTACAATGAGCAGTTCTTC.

V is TRBV18 and J is TRBJ1-3; D is perhaps TRBD1 (6 bases). This CDR3 has 15 amino acids. Trimming shortened V by 2 bases and J by 1 base, and 9 bases separated the two germline ends. Germline CDR1 reads KGHSH; CDR2 reads LQKENI. CDR3 sequence reads: CASSPWTASGNTIYF. CDR3 DNA: TGTGCCAGCTCACCATGGACAGCTTCTGGAAACACCATATATTTT.

This chain connects TRBV28 to TRBJ1-2, with 8 bases identical to TRBD1. Trimming took 7 bases from V and 1 from J; bases not matched to a gene: 5. CDR3 size: 14 residues. Germline V gene data show CDR1 as MDHEN and CDR2 as SYDVKM. The CDR3 DNA reads TGTGCCAGCACCTCAGGACAGGGTAACTATGGCTACACCTTC. Amino acid sequence: CASTSGQGNYGYTF.